This entry lists 18 T cell receptor beta chains sequenced from one sample in a study of T cell changes during pregnancy in multiple sclerosis (dated by TCRdb to the late 2010s). Receptor libraries were prepared by the immunoSEQ multiplex PCR assay. TCRdb provides this immuneACCESS table in a form limited to in-frame rearrangements. Some clones are lacking; in checked studies, under half of them reflect an unresolved V gene, and why the rest are absent is not known. This sample holds around 56,000 clones; approximately 91% were observed only once. The biggest ten clones account for 0.38% of the sample. This specimen consisted of CD4+ T cells from peripheral blood mononuclear cells, obtained in the third trimester of pregnancy. These receptors were collected from a female donor with multiple sclerosis, enrolled in a pregnancy study.

This clone was observed a single time. This rearrangement joins TRBV7-2 to TRBJ1-5; 8 bases align to TRBD1. There are 14 residues in the CDR3. CDR1 is SGHTA and CDR2 is FQGNSA in the germline V gene. Trimming took 5 bases from V and 7 from J; bases not matched to a gene: 7. The CDR3 DNA follows: TGTGCCAGCAGCCAATGGACAGGGCAGCAGCCCCAGCATTTT. As protein: CASSQWTGQQPQHF.

V gene TRBV5-1 combines with J gene TRBJ2-3; 7 nucleotides align to TRBD2. V shed 3 bases and J 2 bases; nucleotides not matched to a gene: 3. This CDR3 has 14 residues. Per the germline V gene, CDR1 is SGHRS and CDR2 is YFSETQ. The CDR3 here is CASSWTSVTDTQYF. For the CDR3, the DNA is TGCGCCAGCAGCTGGACTAGTGTCACAGATACGCAGTATTTT.

The chain combines TRBV7-9 with TRBJ1-2; D possibly corresponds to TRBD1 (6 bases). V lost 5 bases to trimming and J lost 2 bases, with 9 bases between them. This CDR3 comprises 13 residues. CDR1 and CDR2 (germline): SEHNR, FQNEAQ (reference sequence). The CDR3 sequence is CASSHGQNYGYTF. CDR3 sequence (DNA): TGTGCCAGCAGCCATGGACAGAACTATGGCTACACCTTC.

The chain recombines TRBV27 with TRBJ2-3; tentatively, D is TRBD2 (7 bases). The germline gives CDR1 MNHEY, CDR2 SMNVEV (reference sequence). The CDR3 extends over 15 amino acids. Trimming left V 2 bases short and J 3 bases short, with 12 bases between. CDR3 DNA sequence: TGTGCCAGCAGTTTAAGGGGGGGGTGGACAGATACGCAGTATTTT. Amino acid sequence: CASSLRGGWTDTQYF.

The chain is built from TRBV30 and TRBJ2-5; maybe TRBD2 (6 bases). The germline V gene encodes CDR1 GTSNPN and CDR2 SVGIG (reference sequence). The ends were cut back, 5 bases at V and 1 base at J, with 11 bases in the middle. CDR3 size: 13 residues. CDR3 bases: TGTGCCTGGCAATTGGGGGGCCAAGAGACCCAGTACTTC. Its translation: CAWQLGGQETQYF.

V is TRBV6-5 and J is TRBJ2-7; TRBD2 is a possible D gene (6 bases). The CDR3 has 15 residues. V was shortened by 2 bases and J by 1 base, with 12 bases between the two germline ends. Germline V gives CDR1 MNHEY, CDR2 SVGAGI. In DNA, the CDR3 is TGTGCCAGCAGTTACCACGCGGGGTCTTCCTACGAGCAGTACTTC. Translation: CASSYHAGSSYEQYF.

This chain joins TRBV5-4 and TRBJ2-1, with 13 nucleotides matching TRBD2. Per the germline V gene, CDR1 is SGHNT and CDR2 is YYREEE (reference sequence). V was pared by 4 bases and J by 4 bases, with 5 bases of the junction left unmatched. This CDR3 contains 16 residues. The CDR3 region has the DNA TGTGCCAGCAGCCGCGGACTAGCGGGAGATTACAATGAGCAGTTCTTC. It is translated as CASSRGLAGDYNEQFF.

The genes are TRBV5-4 and TRBJ1-6, with D possibly matching TRBD1 (5 bases). V lost 0 bases to trimming and J lost 9 bases, with 19 bases between them. The V gene's germline CDR1 is SGHNT and CDR2 YYREEE (reference sequence). This CDR3 is built from 17 residues. CDR3 bases: TGTGCCAGCAGCTTGGGTGGCTCGGCAGGGCTGAGTTCACCCCTCCACTTT. Translating gives CASSLGGSAGLSSPLHF.

This rearrangement joins TRBV5-6 to TRBJ2-1; no clear D. The CDR3 spans 11 residues. V lost 4 bases and J 8 bases, leaving 7 bases between the germline ends. The V gene's germline CDR1 is SGHDT and CDR2 YYEEEE. CDR3 region: CASSLRDEQFF. The CDR3 nucleotides read TGTGCCAGCAGCCTCCGGGATGAGCAGTTCTTC.

The rearrangement joins TRBV11-2 to TRBJ1-1; weak D call: TRBD1 (6 bases). Trimming shortened V by 5 bases and J by 6 bases, and 16 bases separated the two germline ends. The CDR3 loop spans 14 amino acids. Germline V CDR1 and CDR2: SGHAT, FQNNGV. DNA for the CDR3: TGTGCCAGCAGCGCATTAACAGGGACGGCTGAAGCTTTCTTT. Encoded protein: CASSALTGTAEAFF.

V is TRBV7-9 and J is TRBJ1-6; 10 positions agree with TRBD1. Germline CDR1 SEHNR, CDR2 FQNEAQ (reference sequence). The junction had 4 bases not matched to a gene; V was cut back by 5 bases and J by 9 bases. The CDR3 extends over 14 amino acids. For the CDR3, the DNA is TGTGCCAGCAGCCAGGACAGGGGGAGTTCACCCCTCCACTTT. As protein: CASSQDRGSSPLHF.

The CDR3 region has the DNA TGTGCCAGCAGCTTTCGGGGAGATACGCAGTATTTT. Translating gives CASSFRGDTQYF. V usage is TRBV11-2 and J usage is TRBJ2-3; tentatively, D is TRBD2 (5 bases). V lost 3 bases and J lost 5, with 6 bases in between. The germline V gene encodes CDR1 SGHAT and CDR2 FQNNGV. This CDR3 is 12 amino acids long. Full variable domain (remainder filled in from reference TRBV11-2 and TRBJ2-3): EAGVAQSPRYKIIEKRQSVAFWCNPISGHATLYWYQQILGQGPKLLIQFQNNGVVDDSQLPKDRFSAERLKGVDSTLKIQPAKLEDSAVYLCASSFRGDTQYFGPGTRLTVL.

This chain uses TRBV10-2 with TRBJ1-2; a possible D gene is TRBD1 (5 bases). The germline V gene encodes CDR1 WSHSY and CDR2 SAAADI. The CDR3 is made up of 12 amino acids. V was trimmed by 6 bases and J by 9 bases, leaving 14 bases between them. The CDR3 DNA reads as TGCGCCAGCAGCGTAGGGGATTGGAGCTACACCTTC. It codes for CASSVGDWSYTF.

This clone was seen just once. V gene TRBV6-1 combines with J gene TRBJ2-5, with a weak D call TRBD2 (5 bases). The CDR3 totals 13 residues. CDR1 is MNHNS, CDR2 SASEGT, per germline. V lost 4 bases and J lost 2, with 8 bases in between. The CDR3 DNA sequence: TGTGCCAGCAGTGCTCTAGCTCAAGAGACCCAGTACTTC. As protein: CASSALAQETQYF.

This chain uses TRBV18 with TRBJ2-5; no clear D gene. The CDR3 runs 13 residues. Germline CDR1 is KGHSH and CDR2 is LQKENI. The germline V and J ends were trimmed by 3 bases and 5 bases, with 10 bases remaining between them. CDR3 in DNA: TGTGCCAGCTCACCTGATTCGAGGGAGACCCAGTACTTC. Its protein is CASSPDSRETQYF.

The chain employs TRBV30 and TRBJ2-3, with D possibly TRBD2 on 6 matching bases. The V gene lost 4 bases and the J gene lost 3 bases, with 17 bases spanning the gap. The germline gives CDR1 GTSNPN, CDR2 SVGIG (reference sequence). CDR3 length equals 15 residues. CDR3 in DNA: TGTGCCTGGACCAGAGGGACTCATAGGACAGATACGCAGTATTTT. This sequence encodes CAWTRGTHRTDTQYF.

V usage is TRBV7-2 and J usage is TRBJ2-3; the match to TRBD2 covers 10 bases. V shed 3 bases, J shed 4 bases, and the junction held 7 bases outside the gene matches. Germline CDR1 SGHTA, CDR2 FQGNSA. The CDR3 spans 16 residues. CDR3 region: CASSFLAGGRADTQYF. In DNA form, the CDR3 reads TGTGCCAGCAGCTTCTTAGCGGGGGGCAGGGCAGATACGCAGTATTTT.

The gene calls are TRBV19 and TRBJ1-2; weak D call: TRBD1 (5 bases). This CDR3 is 15 amino acids long. The ends were cut back, 7 bases at V and 3 bases at J, with 18 bases in the middle. Germline V lookup: CDR1 LNHDA, CDR2 SQIVND (reference sequence). The CDR3 here is CASTDSGVVDYGYTF. CDR3 bases: TGTGCCAGTACCGATTCGGGGGTCGTCGACTATGGCTACACCTTC.